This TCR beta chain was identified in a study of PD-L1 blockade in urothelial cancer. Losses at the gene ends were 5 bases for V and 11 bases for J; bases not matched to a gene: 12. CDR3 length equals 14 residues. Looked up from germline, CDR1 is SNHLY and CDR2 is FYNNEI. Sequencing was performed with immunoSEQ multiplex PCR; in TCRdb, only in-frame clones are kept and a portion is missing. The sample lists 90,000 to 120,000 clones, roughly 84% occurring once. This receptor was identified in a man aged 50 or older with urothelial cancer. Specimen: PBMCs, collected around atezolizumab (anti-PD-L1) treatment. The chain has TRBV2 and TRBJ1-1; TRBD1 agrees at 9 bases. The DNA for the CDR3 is TGTGCCAGCAGTCTAGGACAGGGGCCCACCCTGGCTTTCTTT. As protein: CASSLGQGPTLAFF.